Below, 14 T cell receptor beta chains from the same sample are listed, as sequenced in a study of lymphopenia after photon versus proton radiotherapy. Method: immunoSEQ multiplex PCR; TCRdb's copy keeps in-frame clones and lacks some. The table shows 55,000 to 75,000 clones, with just over 90% occurring only once. Here the sequenced sample was peripheral blood, taken from a patient treated with photon-based radiotherapy. The origin of the receptors is a woman in her 70s with pancreatic cancer.

The rearrangement joins TRBV25-1 to TRBJ2-7; possibly TRBD2 for D (6 bases). This CDR3 is 16 amino acids long. Trimming took 3 bases from V and 2 from J, leaving 17 bases between them. CDR1 is MGHDK and CDR2 is SYGVNS in the germline V gene. CDR3 loop: CASSDPSSVSTYEQYF. The CDR3 bases are TGTGCCAGCAGTGACCCCTCTAGCGTCTCCACCTACGAGCAGTACTTC.

V and J are TRBV10-1 and TRBJ2-3, with TRBD2 matching over 10 bases. Germline CDR1 WNHNN, CDR2 SYGVQD (reference sequence). The CDR3 consists of 13 residues. V lost 9 bases, J lost 3 bases, and 3 bases stayed unmatched. CDR3 protein: CASLAGGTDTQYF. CDR3 nucleotides: TGCGCCAGTTTAGCGGGAGGTACAGATACGCAGTATTTT.

A few counts support this clone. This chain uses TRBV14 with TRBJ1-4; D ambiguous. The CDR3 is 14 residues long. Trimming took off 4 bases at V and 5 bases at J, with 11 bases between the two ends. Looked up from germline, CDR1 is SGHDN and CDR2 is FVKESK. Here the CDR3 reads CASSPGTLNEKLFF. The CDR3 DNA follows: TGTGCCAGCAGCCCTGGAACACTGAATGAAAAACTGTTTTTT.

This chain links TRBV6-5 with TRBJ2-5; no clear D gene. Germline V lookup: CDR1 MNHEY, CDR2 SVGAGI. Between the trimmed V and J ends, which lost 5 bases and 5 bases, there was a span of 9 bases. The CDR3 contains 12 residues. The CDR3 DNA is TGTGCCAGCAGTGGCCCCCTGGAGACCCAGTACTTC. Residues: CASSGPLETQYF.

The chain recombines TRBV7-9 with TRBJ1-2; TRBD1 aligns across 9 bases. Germline-derived CDR1 and CDR2 are SEHNR and FQNEAQ (reference sequence). Trimming took 5 bases from V and 8 from J; bases not matched to a gene: 15. The CDR3 length is 16 residues. The CDR3 here is CASSGIRDRAPRGYTF. In DNA, the CDR3 is TGTGCCAGCAGCGGGATCCGGGACAGGGCCCCGAGAGGCTACACCTTC.

The chain joins TRBV29-1 to TRBJ2-5; TRBD2 is a possible D gene (5 bases). This CDR3 has 16 residues. V was cut by 3 bases and J by 2 bases, with 19 bases left in between. CDR1 is SQVTM and CDR2 is ANQGSEA in the germline V gene. CDR3 in amino acids: CSVDPYQTSAQETQYF. Written as DNA, the CDR3 is TGCAGCGTTGATCCGTATCAAACTAGTGCTCAAGAGACCCAGTACTTC.

The V gene is TRBV4-1, the J gene TRBJ1-1; TRBD1 aligns across 10 bases. Germline loops: CDR1 MGHRA, CDR2 YSYEKL. V trimming: 4 bases; J trimming: 1 base; junction bases outside the gene matches: 9. This CDR3 comprises 17 residues. The CDR3 DNA sequence: TGCGCCAGCAGCCCCCCTGACAGGGGGCTTTCGAACACTGAAGCTTTCTTT. It yields the protein CASSPPDRGLSNTEAFF.

The genes are TRBV4-1 and TRBJ2-5; 9 bases line up with TRBD1. This CDR3 contains 16 residues. The trim removed 0 bases at V and 5 bases at J, leaving 7 bases unmatched. In germline, CDR1 is MGHRA, CDR2 YSYEKL. CDR3: CASSQDRTGGWETQYF. The CDR3 bases are TGCGCCAGCAGCCAAGATAGAACAGGGGGCTGGGAGACCCAGTACTTC.

This chain connects TRBV6-5 to TRBJ1-4; no definite D call. Trimming shortened V by 5 bases and J by 4 bases, and 2 bases separated the two germline ends. This CDR3 region has 11 residues. Germline values: CDR1 MNHEY, CDR2 SVGAGI. The CDR3 is CASSVNEKLFF. CDR3 coding DNA: TGTGCCAGCAGTGTTAATGAAAAACTGTTTTTT.

The V call is TRBV10-3, the J call TRBJ2-1; 11 bases are a match to TRBD2. CDR1 ENHRY and CDR2 SYGVKD come from the germline V gene. Trimming cost V 0 bases and J 7 bases; bases outside gene matches: 2. The CDR3 sequence is 15 residues long. This chain's CDR3 is CAISESLAGGNEQFF. The CDR3 region has the DNA TGTGCCATCAGTGAGTCATTAGCGGGAGGGAATGAGCAGTTCTTC.

V gene TRBV11-2 combines with J gene TRBJ2-1; tentative D call: TRBD1 (6 bases). CDR3 length: 16 residues. The germline V and J ends were trimmed by 5 bases and 5 bases, with 19 bases remaining between them. Germline V gene lookup returns CDR1 SGHAT and CDR2 FQNNGV. The CDR3 DNA follows: TGTGCCAGCAGCATACCAGGGTTTTGGACAGACAATGAGCAGTTCTTC. It yields the protein CASSIPGFWTDNEQFF.

The chain joins TRBV2 to TRBJ2-2, with unresolved D. Looked up from germline, CDR1 is SNHLY and CDR2 is FYNNEI. CDR3 length: 13 residues. The V and J ends lost 8 bases and 7 bases respectively, with 14 bases between them. CDR3 loop: CASGLDLIGELFF. CDR3 nucleotides: TGTGCCAGCGGGCTCGACCTCATCGGGGAGCTGTTTTTT.

This clone was counted a few times. The V call is TRBV11-3, the J call TRBJ2-1; 7 bases are shared with TRBD2. This CDR3 contains 14 residues. Germline V lookup: CDR1 SGHNT, CDR2 YENEEA. Trimming cost V 4 bases and J 5 bases; bases outside gene matches: 5. The CDR3, as DNA: TGTGCCAGCAGCTCGGGCGGGACTAACAATGAGCAGTTCTTC. Translating gives CASSSGGTNNEQFF. Supplemented by reference TRBV11-3 and TRBJ2-1, the full variable domain reads EAGVVQSPRYKIIEKKQPVAFWCNPISGHNTLYWYLQNLGQGPELLIRYENEEAVDDSQLPKDRFSAERLKGVDSTLKIQPAELGDSAVYLCASSSGGTNNEQFFGPGTRLTVL.

Only one count was recorded for this clone. The chain employs TRBV7-2 and TRBJ2-7; 8 nucleotides line up with TRBD2. The CDR3 covers 13 residues. Losses at the gene ends were 5 bases for V and 3 bases for J; bases not matched to a gene: 3. Germline lookup yields CDR1 SGHTA and CDR2 FQGNSA. CDR3 coding DNA: TGTGCCAGCAGCCCCGGGAGGGACTACGAGCAGTACTTC. Its protein product is CASSPGRDYEQYF.